The 25 T cell receptor beta chains presented below share a single source sample, sequenced in a study of cytomegalovirus exposure and HLA in healthy donors. Primers included in the PCR were 60 Vbeta and 13 Jbeta primers. Measured with immunoSEQ multiplex PCR; TCRdb has only the in-frame clones, and not every one. The table lists 130,000 or so clones, about 77% of them singletons, with 1.5% to 2% in the top ten. Sequenced sample: PBMCs. The receptors shown here come from a female donor in good health and CMV-seronegative.

The chain couples TRBV5-5 to TRBJ2-7; D not resolved. The CDR3 length is 13 residues. V lost 5 bases to trimming and J lost 5 bases, with 14 bases between them. Germline lookup yields CDR1 SGHKS and CDR2 YYEKEE (reference sequence). CDR3 region: CASRPLILHEQYF. The CDR3 bases are TGTGCCAGCAGACCTCTAATCCTCCACGAGCAGTACTTC.

V gene TRBV19 combines with J gene TRBJ2-5, with 9 bases lining up with TRBD2. The trim removed 4 bases at V and 7 bases at J, leaving 10 bases unmatched. The germline V gene has CDR1 LNHDA and CDR2 SQIVND (reference sequence). This CDR3 spans 15 amino acids. Here the CDR3 DNA reads TGTGCCAGTAGTAGAAGAGAACCGGGACTAGCGACCCAGTACTTC. It is translated as CASSRREPGLATQYF.

The chain combines TRBV27 with TRBJ2-1, with D possibly TRBD2 on 5 matching bases. CDR1 MNHEY and CDR2 SMNVEV come from the germline V gene (reference sequence). The CDR3 is 12 amino acids. V lost 5 bases, J lost 10 bases, and 12 bases lay in between. This CDR3 is CASSPPGFEQFF. The DNA for the CDR3 is TGTGCCAGCAGTCCCCCGGGGTTCGAGCAGTTCTTC.

The chain joins TRBV5-4 to TRBJ2-5, with D perhaps matching TRBD2 (6 bases). The V end was cut by 6 bases, the J end by 5 bases, with 17 bases between. The germline gives CDR1 SGHNT, CDR2 YYREEE (reference sequence). This CDR3 comprises 14 residues. The CDR3, as DNA: TGTGCCAGCAAAAAATTCGGAGGGGACGAGACCCAGTACTTC. As protein: CASKKFGGDETQYF.

This clone has a handful of counts. This chain connects TRBV9 to TRBJ1-4; perhaps TRBD1 as D (6 bases). There are 16 residues in the CDR3. The V end lost 4 bases, the J end lost 5 bases, and 18 bases lay between the germline ends. CDR1 is SGDLS and CDR2 is YYNGEE in the germline V gene. The CDR3 region is CASSTGAQGRNEKLFF. CDR3 in DNA: TGTGCCAGCAGCACCGGGGCACAGGGTCGGAATGAAAAACTGTTTTTT.

This chain links TRBV19 with TRBJ1-1; D is ambiguous. The germline CDR1 and CDR2 sequences are LNHDA and SQIVND (reference sequence). This CDR3 is 14 amino acids long. Trimming stripped 7 bases from V and 4 bases from J, with 16 bases between. This chain's CDR3 is CASTPLRVVTEAFF. CDR3 in DNA: TGTGCCAGTACCCCCCTCCGGGTGGTCACTGAAGCTTTCTTT.

CDR3 protein: CASSLSGQATREQYF. Here the CDR3 DNA reads TGCGCCAGCAGCTTGTCGGGACAGGCCACCCGCGAGCAGTACTTC. The chain combines TRBV5-1 with TRBJ2-7; TRBD1 agrees at 8 bases. V lost 1 base, J lost 6 bases, and 9 bases stayed unmatched. CDR3 length: 15 amino acids. Germline V gene data show CDR1 as SGHRS and CDR2 as YFSETQ. The whole variable domain, remainder taken from reference TRBV5-1 and TRBJ2-7, is KAGVTQTPRYLIKTRGQQVTLSCSPISGHRSVSWYQQTPGQGLQFLFEYFSETQRNKGNFPGRFSGRQFSNSRSEMNVSTLELGDSALYLCASSLSGQATREQYFGPGTRLTVT.

Only one count was recorded for this clone. J is TRBJ1-2 and V is TRBV27; maybe TRBD1 (6 bases). The CDR3 totals 12 residues. In germline, CDR1 is MNHEY, CDR2 SMNVEV (reference sequence). V was pared by 8 bases and J by 6 bases, with 13 bases between. The CDR3 bases are TGTGCCAGCCGCATGGGGGCGAATGGCTACACCTTC. Amino acid sequence: CASRMGANGYTF.

The V gene is TRBV4-1, the J gene TRBJ1-2; tentatively, D is TRBD1 (6 bases). Germline V gives CDR1 MGHRA, CDR2 YSYEKL. This CDR3 spans 14 amino acids. V was cut by 3 bases and J by 4 bases, with 12 bases left in between. The CDR3 spells CASSQRQALYGYTF. CDR3 DNA sequence: TGCGCCAGCAGCCAGAGACAGGCCCTCTATGGCTACACCTTC.

V is TRBV6-5 and J is TRBJ1-1; 8 bases agree with TRBD1. V lost 6 bases, J lost 0 bases, and 3 bases stayed unmatched. Germline CDR1 is MNHEY and CDR2 is SVGAGI. The CDR3 consists of 14 residues. Here the CDR3 reads CASRVDRVNTEAFF. The DNA for the CDR3 is TGTGCCAGCAGGGTGGACAGGGTGAACACTGAAGCTTTCTTT.

This rearrangement joins TRBV28 to TRBJ1-2; no definite D call. The CDR3 totals 18 residues. Trimming cost V 6 bases and J 1 base, with 24 bases left between them. CDR1 MDHEN and CDR2 SYDVKM come from the germline V gene. CDR3 in amino acids: CASRGSLFEGTDNYGYTF. In DNA form, the CDR3 reads TGTGCCAGCAGGGGATCGTTATTCGAGGGAACGGATAACTATGGCTACACCTTC.

The genes are TRBV4-1 and TRBJ2-5, with D possibly being TRBD2 (6 bases). This CDR3 is 15 amino acids long. Trimming removed 3 bases from V and 4 bases from J, with 15 bases in between. Per germline, CDR1 MGHRA and CDR2 YSYEKL. The CDR3 sequence is CASSQSPGATETQYF. The CDR3, as DNA: TGCGCCAGCAGCCAGAGTCCGGGAGCGACAGAGACCCAGTACTTC.

The rearrangement joins TRBV27 to TRBJ2-7, with 8 bases fitting TRBD2. Germline lookup yields CDR1 MNHEY and CDR2 SMNVEV (reference sequence). The CDR3 has 14 amino acids. The trim removed 3 bases at V and 5 bases at J, leaving 6 bases unmatched. The CDR3 loop reads CASSFLGRGDEQYF. CDR3 nucleotide sequence: TGTGCCAGCAGTTTCCTCGGGAGGGGGGACGAGCAGTACTTC.

V is TRBV21-1 and J is TRBJ1-5. TRBV21-1 is deemed a pseudogene. The CDR3 sequence is 16 residues long. The CDR3 loop is CASSKARGLGNQPQHF. In DNA, the CDR3 is TGTGCCAGCAGCAAAGCGCGGGGGCTCGGCAATCAGCCCCAGCATTTT.

This clone was detected once. J is TRBJ2-7 and V is TRBV29-1; the match to TRBD1 covers 7 bases. Looked up from germline, CDR1 is SQVTM and CDR2 is ANQGSEA. This CDR3 region has 14 residues. Trimming took 6 bases from V and 2 from J; bases not matched to a gene: 10. CDR3 loop: CSVADRDRPYEQYF. The DNA for the CDR3 is TGCAGCGTCGCTGACAGGGATCGTCCCTACGAGCAGTACTTC.

The chain links TRBV6-5 to TRBJ1-4; TRBD1 agrees at 9 bases. Trimming removed 4 bases from V and 8 bases from J; junction bases left unmatched: 11. Germline CDR1 and CDR2: MNHEY and SVGAGI. CDR3 length equals 16 residues. CDR3 protein: CASSLTHRGQREKLFF. CDR3 DNA: TGTGCCAGCAGTTTGACACACAGGGGGCAACGGGAAAAACTGTTTTTT.

The rearrangement links TRBV6-5 to TRBJ1-2, with 7 bases fitting TRBD1. Trimming removed 7 bases from V and 2 bases from J; junction bases left unmatched: 7. Germline V gives CDR1 MNHEY, CDR2 SVGAGI. The CDR3 runs 14 residues. This CDR3 is CASNEGTENYGYTF. CDR3 bases: TGTGCCAGCAATGAAGGGACAGAAAACTATGGCTACACCTTC.

CDR3 loop: CAATGTRGLNTEAFF. CDR3 sequence (DNA): TGTGCCGCGACAGGGACGAGGGGATTGAACACTGAAGCTTTCTTT. The chain recombines TRBV5-4 with TRBJ1-1, with 7 bases matching TRBD1. The germline V gene encodes CDR1 SGHNT and CDR2 YYREEE (reference sequence). V lost 10 bases, J lost 0 bases, and 12 bases stayed unmatched. CDR3 length equals 15 residues.

The chain is built from TRBV27 and TRBJ1-5; the match to TRBD1 covers 11 bases. This CDR3 contains 15 residues. V was clipped by 7 bases and J by 6 bases; unmatched bases: 8. Germline CDR1 and CDR2: MNHEY and SMNVEV (reference sequence). The CDR3 region is CASKKGQGAIQPQHF. The CDR3 bases are TGTGCCAGCAAAAAAGGACAGGGGGCGATTCAGCCCCAGCATTTT.

The V and J genes are TRBV25-1 and TRBJ2-2; possibly TRBD1 for D (5 bases). The germline CDR1 and CDR2 sequences are MGHDK and SYGVNS. The V end was cut by 8 bases, the J end by 2 bases, with 15 bases between. This CDR3 comprises 15 residues. The CDR3, as DNA: TGTGCCAGCGGCTATCAGGGATCTAACACCGGGGAGCTGTTTTTT. Amino acids: CASGYQGSNTGELFF.

The chain uses TRBV28 and TRBJ2-3; D gene uncertain. The CDR3 is 14 amino acids. Germline V gene lookup returns CDR1 MDHEN and CDR2 SYDVKM. Trimming removed 1 base at V and 2 bases at J, with 7 bases between. The CDR3 is CASSLSGTTDTQYF. The CDR3 DNA follows: TGTGCCAGCAGTTTATCAGGTACCACAGATACGCAGTATTTT.

The CDR3 here is CAWSTDRGIEAFF. The CDR3 DNA reads TGTGCCTGGAGTACGGACAGGGGAATTGAAGCTTTCTTT. This rearrangement joins TRBV30 to TRBJ1-1; TRBD1 matches 9 bases. This CDR3 has 13 residues. Losses at the gene ends were 2 bases for V and 7 bases for J; bases not matched to a gene: 5. Germline V CDR1 and CDR2: GTSNPN, SVGIG (reference sequence).

In its sample, this clone was seen once. The V and J genes are TRBV19 and TRBJ2-3; 7 bases are a match to TRBD1. The germline gives CDR1 LNHDA, CDR2 SQIVND (reference sequence). Germline trimming cut 4 bases from V and 6 bases from J; bases unmatched to any gene: 7. CDR3 length: 14 amino acids. The CDR3 sequence is CASSTVTGVDTQYF. The CDR3 bases are TGTGCCAGTAGTACGGTTACAGGGGTCGATACGCAGTATTTT.

Note on this clone: The sample has other DNA sequences that encode this CDR3 too. This chain connects TRBV7-2 to TRBJ2-2; 11 bases fit TRBD2. Germline CDR1 reads SGHTA; CDR2 reads FQGNSA. There are 15 residues in the CDR3. J lost 5 bases, V lost 3 bases, and 2 bases had no gene match. The CDR3 loop is CASSFTSGSTGELFF. The CDR3 bases are TGTGCCAGCAGCTTCACTAGCGGGAGTACCGGGGAGCTGTTTTTT.

This clone was seen many times. The genes are TRBV27 and TRBJ1-5; possible D gene TRBD1, 6 bases. CDR1 is MNHEY, CDR2 SMNVEV, per germline (reference sequence). The germline V and J ends were trimmed by 6 bases and 2 bases, with 14 bases remaining between them. The CDR3 has 15 amino acids. CDR3 DNA: TGTGCCAGCAGCCAACAGGGTCTCGGCAATCAGCCCCAGCATTTT. Its translation is CASSQQGLGNQPQHF.